This TCR beta chain comes out of a study of shared clonotypes between healthy human individuals. About the research overall: Contributing individuals were two females and three males aged 18 to 49. Per donor, CD8 memory used one plate, CD8 naive used two, CD4 memory used three and CD4 naive used three. The study, taken as a whole, reports: Shared across four donors were around 5% of the naive CD4 clonotypes. Sorted-subset sequencing was shown by rarefaction to be incomplete despite large depth.

Germline assignment: CDR1 MGHRA and CDR2 YSYEKL. Trimming pared 4 bases from V and 10 bases from J, leaving 14 bases between. The CDR3 has 13 amino acids. The repertoire was sequenced with immunoSEQ multiplex PCR; TCRdb's copy has only in-frame clones and lacks some. The sample has about 1.9 million clones; about 94% are singletons. Terminally differentiated effector memory CD45RA+ cells were left out of the naive CD8 fraction, which was CD45RO-negative and positively selected for CCR7. Regarding this clone: Its antigen is still unknown.

Material for sequencing was naive CD8+ T cells from PBMCs. This TCR was recovered from a young man in good health. Some clones in this sample may be carry-over from other donors' samples. This sequence joins TRBV4-1 and TRBJ2-1; D may be TRBD2 (6 bases). CDR3 protein: CASSPRREEEQFF. DNA for the CDR3: TGCGCCAGCAGCCCCCGGAGGGAAGAAGAGCAGTTCTTC.